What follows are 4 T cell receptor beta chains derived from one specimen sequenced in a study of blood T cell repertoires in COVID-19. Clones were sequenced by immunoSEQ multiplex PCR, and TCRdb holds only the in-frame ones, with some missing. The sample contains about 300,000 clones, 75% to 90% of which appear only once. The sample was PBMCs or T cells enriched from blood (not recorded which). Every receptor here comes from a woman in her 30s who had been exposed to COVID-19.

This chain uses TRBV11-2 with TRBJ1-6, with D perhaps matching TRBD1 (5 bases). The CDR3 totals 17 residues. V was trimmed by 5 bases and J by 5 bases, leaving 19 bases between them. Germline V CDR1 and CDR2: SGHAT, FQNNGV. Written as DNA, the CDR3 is TGTGCCAGCAGCAGAACGCGGGGGGATGCCAATAATTCACCCCTCCACTTT. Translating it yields CASSRTRGDANNSPLHF. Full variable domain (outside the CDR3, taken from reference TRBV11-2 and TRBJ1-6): EAGVAQSPRYKIIEKRQSVAFWCNPISGHATLYWYQQILGQGPKLLIQFQNNGVVDDSQLPKDRFSAERLKGVDSTLKIQPAKLEDSAVYLCASSRTRGDANNSPLHFGNGTRLTVT.

Here the CDR3 reads CVCGQQGEGYTF. Written as DNA, the CDR3 is TGTGTCTGCGGACAGCAAGGGGAAGGCTACACCTTC. V usage is TRBV28 and J usage is TRBJ1-2; D might be TRBD1 (6 bases). The germline gives CDR1 MDHEN, CDR2 SYDVKM. CDR3 length equals 12 residues.

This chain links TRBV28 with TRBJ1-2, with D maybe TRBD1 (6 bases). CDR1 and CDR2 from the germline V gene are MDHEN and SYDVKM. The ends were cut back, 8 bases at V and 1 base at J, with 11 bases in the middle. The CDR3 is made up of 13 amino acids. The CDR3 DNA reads TGTGCCAGCGGGGAACAGGGTAACTATGGCTACACCTTC. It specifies CASGEQGNYGYTF.

The CDR3 loop is CASSSPLARTDTQYF. Written as DNA, the CDR3 is TGTGCCAGCAGTTCCCCACTAGCCCGCACAGATACGCAGTATTTT. The chain recombines TRBV27 with TRBJ2-3; tentative D call: TRBD2 (6 bases). The germline gives CDR1 MNHEY, CDR2 SMNVEV (reference sequence). Trimming shortened V by 4 bases and J by 1 base, and 12 bases separated the two germline ends. This CDR3 contains 15 residues.